These 17 T cell receptor beta chains came from one sample sequenced in a study of blood T cell repertoires in COVID-19. The data were produced by immunoSEQ multiplex PCR, yet TCRdb's version contains in-frame clones alone and is incomplete. The sample consists of under 200,000 clones, 70% to 90% of them appearing once. The source material was peripheral blood. These receptors originate from a man between 65 and 85 years old with active or convalescent COVID-19.

In its sample, this clone was seen a few times. CDR3 in DNA: TGTGCCAGCAGCTCGGACAGGGGAAGTACCGGGGAGCTGTTTTTT. It yields the protein CASSSDRGSTGELFF. V usage is TRBV7-7 and J usage is TRBJ2-2, with 9 bases identical to TRBD1. Unmatched junction bases numbered 5, after V lost 4 bases and J lost 5 bases. CDR3 size: 15 residues. CDR1 is SSHAT, CDR2 FNYEAQ, per germline (reference sequence).

The CDR3 is CASSPSPITGELFF. In DNA, the CDR3 is TGTGCCAGCTCGCCTAGTCCCATCACCGGGGAGCTGTTTTTT. The chain is built from TRBV18 and TRBJ2-2; D unclear. The CDR3 contains 14 residues. With 6 bases removed from V and 4 bases from J, the gap between germline ends came to 12 bases. The germline CDR1 and CDR2 sequences are KGHSH and LQKENI.

The chain couples TRBV19 to TRBJ1-1; TRBD1 is a possible D gene (5 bases). Per the germline V gene, CDR1 is LNHDA and CDR2 is SQIVND (reference sequence). The V end was cut by 5 bases, the J end by 4 bases, with 14 bases between. This CDR3 contains 14 residues. CDR3 region: CASSPQGNPTEAFF. As DNA, the CDR3 is TGTGCCAGTAGTCCCCAGGGAAACCCCACTGAAGCTTTCTTT.

Written as DNA, the CDR3 is TGTGCCAGCAGTGCGTCTCGTTACAATGAGCAGTTCTTC. Translated, it gives CASSASRYNEQFF. This chain links TRBV2 with TRBJ2-1; D is undetermined. Germline loops: CDR1 SNHLY, CDR2 FYNNEI. The V end lost 4 bases, the J end lost 4 bases, and 8 bases lay between the germline ends. This CDR3 is built from 13 residues.

The J gene is TRBJ2-3, the V gene TRBV12-2; no check of the table's D call, TRBD1, against the DNA was made. TRBV12-2 is a known pseudogene. This CDR3 contains 15 residues. This chain's CDR3 is CASRIYTRETDTQYF. CDR3 sequence (DNA): TGTGCAAGTCGCATCTATACCAGGGAAACAGATACGCAGTATTTT.

The chain employs TRBV20-1 and TRBJ1-5, with a tentative D call TRBD1 (5 bases). Germline CDR1 DFQATT, CDR2 SNEGSKA (reference sequence). The CDR3 extends over 13 amino acids. V was pared by 3 bases and J by 6 bases, with 12 bases between. The CDR3 region has the DNA TGCAGTGCTAGTTTCGGAGGGGTTCAGCCCCAGCATTTT. Translated: CSASFGGVQPQHF.

The chain employs TRBV7-2 and TRBJ2-1; TRBD2 matches 8 bases. Losses at the gene ends were 1 base for V and 15 bases for J; bases not matched to a gene: 8. Germline V CDR1 and CDR2: SGHTA, FQGNSA. The CDR3 length is 13 residues. CDR3 DNA sequence: TGTGCCAGCAGCTTAGGTGATAGCGGGGTCCGGTTCTTC. This sequence encodes CASSLGDSGVRFF.

V and J are TRBV5-1 and TRBJ2-3; D is ambiguous. The germline V and J ends were trimmed by 0 bases and 2 bases, with 7 bases remaining between them. Germline V CDR1 and CDR2: SGHRS, YFSETQ. The CDR3 covers 14 residues. The CDR3 loop is CASSLVFNTDTQYF. The CDR3 DNA sequence: TGCGCCAGCAGCTTGGTTTTTAACACAGATACGCAGTATTTT.

The chain joins TRBV5-1 to TRBJ1-6; D remains ambiguous. V gave up 0 bases and J gave up 9 bases, with 7 bases separating them. The CDR3 consists of 13 residues. Germline V CDR1 and CDR2: SGHRS, YFSETQ. The CDR3 loop is CASSLEIASPLHF. For the CDR3, the DNA is TGCGCCAGCAGCTTGGAAATAGCTTCACCCCTCCACTTT.

The chain uses TRBV4-3 and TRBJ2-1; 7 nucleotides agree with TRBD1. The germline CDR1 and CDR2 sequences are LGHNA and YSLEER. V shed 3 bases, J shed 5 bases, and the junction held 16 bases outside the gene matches. The CDR3 is made up of 18 amino acids. The DNA for the CDR3 is TGCGCCAGCAGCCACGCGATGGGTACAGGGGCCCTTAACAATGAGCAGTTCTTC. Its protein is CASSHAMGTGALNNEQFF.

This clone occurred once. Other DNA sequences of this sample code for an identical CDR3. V usage is TRBV5-4 and J usage is TRBJ2-3; a possible D gene is TRBD1 (5 bases). In germline, CDR1 is SGHNT, CDR2 YYREEE (reference sequence). The CDR3 is 13 amino acids. Trimming removed 4 bases at V and 1 base at J, with 7 bases between. CDR3 DNA: TGTGCCAGCAGCCCACAGGGCACAGATACGCAGTATTTT. This translates into CASSPQGTDTQYF.

This clone was detected only a few times. The chain carries TRBV28 and TRBJ2-5; TRBD2 is a possible D gene (6 bases). Trimming left V 6 bases short and J 5 bases short, with 19 bases between. Germline loops: CDR1 MDHEN, CDR2 SYDVKM. The CDR3 is 15 residues long. The CDR3: CASSPPAQAGETQYF. The CDR3 DNA is TGTGCCAGCAGCCCACCCGCTCAGGCGGGGGAGACCCAGTACTTC. Full variable domain (rest looked up from reference TRBV28 and TRBJ2-5): DVKVTQSSRYLVKRTGEKVFLECVQDMDHENMFWYRQDPGLGLRLIYFSYDVKMKEKGDIPEGYSVSREKKERFSLILESASTNQTSMYLCASSPPAQAGETQYFGPGTRLLVL.

The gene calls are TRBV6-2 or TRBV6-3 and TRBJ2-1; TRBD2 matches 9 bases. The V gene's germline CDR1 is MNHEY and CDR2 SVGEGT. The CDR3 has 17 amino acids. The V and J ends lost 5 bases and 1 base, in that order; junction bases with no gene match: 9. The CDR3 region has the DNA TGTGCCAGCAGTCCACGACCTAGCGGGAATTCCTACAATGAGCAGTTCTTC. Protein sequence: CASSPRPSGNSYNEQFF.

The chain recombines TRBV24-1 with TRBJ2-2; the D gene is possibly TRBD1 (6 bases). The CDR3 runs to 16 residues. V was shortened by 0 bases and J by 5 bases, with 12 bases between the two germline ends. The germline gives CDR1 KGHDR, CDR2 SFDVKD. The CDR3 protein is CATSDLTTGDTGELFF. The CDR3 DNA follows: TGTGCCACCAGTGATTTGACGACAGGTGATACCGGGGAGCTGTTTTTT.

The chain joins TRBV5-6 to TRBJ1-5; D may be TRBD1 (5 bases). Trimming cost V 0 bases and J 3 bases, with 10 bases left between them. The CDR3 loop spans 15 amino acids. Germline CDR1 and CDR2: SGHDT and YYEEEE. Here the CDR3 DNA reads TGTGCCAGCAGCTTGGGACCCAGGGACAATCAGCCCCAGCATTTT. Translation gives CASSLGPRDNQPQHF.

The chain carries TRBV18 and TRBJ2-1; 7 bases align to TRBD2. From germline, CDR1 is KGHSH and CDR2 LQKENI. V shed 2 bases and J 8 bases; nucleotides not matched to a gene: 15. CDR3 length: 17 amino acids. The chain's CDR3 is CASSPFSPGLHTDEQFF. In DNA form, the CDR3 reads TGTGCCAGCTCACCATTCTCACCGGGACTACACACAGATGAGCAGTTCTTC.

This chain connects TRBV2 to TRBJ2-7; weak D call: TRBD1 (5 bases). Germline CDR1 SNHLY, CDR2 FYNNEI. The CDR3 totals 13 residues. V was shortened by 2 bases and J by 3 bases, with 8 bases between the two germline ends. The CDR3 nucleotides are TGTGCCAGCAGTGAAATAGACAGCTACGAGCAGTACTTC. Its translation: CASSEIDSYEQYF.